The entry below gives a single T cell receptor (beta chain) sequence along with its context. Its target is not known. The data were obtained in a study of human versus mouse CDR3 diversity and MHC coevolution. Study-level information: Reported immunoSEQ sensitivity was one in 200,000 T cells, with reduced amplification bias. Each sample yielded about 0.6 x 10^7 to 1.8 x 10^7 valid reads.

Repertoires were generated with immunoSEQ multiplex PCR, while TCRdb's copy carries only in-frame clones and drops some. The sample records about 81,000 clones, 93% being singletons. Broader study findings: iCHAO1 estimated the human TCR beta repertoire at roughly 1.5 million clonotypes.

J was trimmed by 1 base and V by 1 base; bases with no gene match: 3. This CDR3 is built from 15 residues. The germline gives CDR1 SGHNT, CDR2 YENEEA. The sample was naive CD4+ T cells from blood. Described subset: CD45RO-negative CD62L-positive naive CD4 T cells. This chain uses TRBV11-3 with TRBJ2-7; 8 bases fit TRBD1. The sequence was collected from a person aged 30-70 years in good health. CDR3 sequence: CASSLGGTGSYEQYF. In DNA, the CDR3 is TGTGCCAGCAGCTTAGGAGGGACAGGATCCTACGAGCAGTACTTC.